The 25 T cell receptor beta chains below were found in one sample sequenced in a study of T cell responses to AZD1222 COVID-19 vaccine. Clones were read by immunoSEQ multiplex PCR, and TCRdb kept only the in-frame ones, dropping some. The data hold approximately 190,000 clones, with around 90% observed a single time. The source was peripheral blood, collected on day 0 of AZD1222 vaccination. The receptors originated from an adult in good health.

The CDR3 protein is CATSRDLTNTGELFF. The CDR3 DNA reads TGTGCCACCAGCAGGGACTTGACGAACACCGGGGAGCTGTTTTTT. The genes are TRBV15 and TRBJ2-2; a weak D match, TRBD2 (5 bases). Germline CDR1 is LNHNV and CDR2 is YYDKDF (reference sequence). V lost 3 bases, J lost 0 bases, and 8 bases lay in between. The CDR3 length is 15 residues.

This chain connects TRBV10-3 to TRBJ1-1; D is perhaps TRBD1 (5 bases). V was shortened by 0 bases and J by 5 bases, with 19 bases between the two germline ends. Germline loops: CDR1 ENHRY, CDR2 SYGVKD. The CDR3 runs 17 residues. This CDR3 is CAISESNRGGGKTEAFF. The CDR3 coding sequence is TGTGCCATCAGTGAGTCTAACCGGGGTGGGGGAAAGACTGAAGCTTTCTTT.

The J gene is TRBJ1-5, the V gene TRBV23-1; no clear D. TRBV23-1 is filed as an ORF, its function uncertain. This CDR3 is 17 amino acids long. With 6 bases removed from V and 1 base from J, the gap between germline ends came to 19 bases. Here the CDR3 reads CASSPWLVEGSNQPQHF. In DNA form, the CDR3 reads TGCGCCAGCAGCCCCTGGTTAGTCGAGGGAAGCAATCAGCCCCAGCATTTT.

This chain uses TRBV5-5 with TRBJ1-1; D is unclear. Trimming stripped 0 bases from V and 7 bases from J, with 10 bases between. This CDR3 comprises 13 residues. The germline CDR1 and CDR2 sequences are SGHKS and YYEKEE (reference sequence). DNA of the CDR3: TGTGCCAGCAGCTTGGTCGGGCAGGATGAAGCTTTCTTT. Translated, it gives CASSLVGQDEAFF. Together with reference TRBV5-5 and TRBJ1-1, the CDR3 gives the full variable domain: DAGVTQSPTHLIKTRGQQVTLRCSPISGHKSVSWYQQVLGQGPQFIFQYYEKEERGRGNFPDRFSARQFPNYSSELNVNALLLGDSALYLCASSLVGQDEAFFGQGTRLTVV.

The chain recombines TRBV11-2 with TRBJ2-7; D is unclear. Trimming left V 3 bases short and J 6 bases short, with 9 bases between. CDR1 is SGHAT and CDR2 is FQNNGV in the germline V gene. The CDR3 covers 12 residues. CDR3 bases: TGTGCCAGCAGCTTGTCCGGGCCCGAGCAGTACTTC. Translated, it gives CASSLSGPEQYF.

As DNA, the CDR3 is TGTGCCAGCAGCCCAGTGGGCAATGAAAAACTGTTTTTT. Translated, it gives CASSPVGNEKLFF. The chain carries TRBV7-3 and TRBJ1-4; no clear D. Trimming shortened V by 5 bases and J by 5 bases, and 9 bases separated the two germline ends. From germline, CDR1 is SGHTA and CDR2 FQGTGA. There are 13 residues in the CDR3. Combining the CDR3 with reference TRBV7-3 and TRBJ1-4 gives the whole variable domain GAGVSQTPSNKVTEKGKYVELRCDPISGHTALYWYRQSLGQGPEFLIYFQGTGAADDSGLPNDRFFAVRPEGSVSTLKIQRTERGDSAVYLCASSPVGNEKLFFGSGTQLSVL.

The rearrangement uses TRBV5-1 and TRBJ1-1, with TRBD1 identical over 7 bases. The CDR3 extends over 15 amino acids. Per the germline V gene, CDR1 is SGHRS and CDR2 is YFSETQ. Trimming at V came to 3 bases and at J to 10 bases, leaving 15 bases not matched to a gene. CDR3 residues: CASSYYQSGGMGAFF. The CDR3 bases are TGCGCCAGCAGCTATTATCAATCAGGGGGAATGGGAGCTTTCTTT.

The V and J genes are TRBV11-2 and TRBJ2-7, with TRBD2 identical over 7 bases. The CDR3 has 16 amino acids. CDR1 is SGHAT and CDR2 is FQNNGV in the germline V gene. Trimming at V came to 1 base and at J to 4 bases, leaving 10 bases not matched to a gene. The CDR3 region is CASSLGLGGGRYEQYF. In DNA, the CDR3 is TGTGCCAGCAGCTTAGGTTTGGGCGGGGGTCGTTACGAGCAGTACTTC.

This clone was seen once. The chain carries TRBV4-2 and TRBJ1-5; 10 bases match TRBD1. The V segment lost 3 bases and the J segment 5 bases; nucleotides outside the gene matches: 13. Germline V gives CDR1 LGHNA, CDR2 YNFKEQ. The CDR3 contains 18 residues. CDR3 in amino acids: CASSHVSFRQGADQPQHF. Here the CDR3 DNA reads TGTGCCAGCAGCCATGTTTCTTTTCGACAGGGGGCAGATCAGCCCCAGCATTTT.

The chain links TRBV7-8 to TRBJ1-1; no firm D call. The V end was cut by 2 bases, the J end by 3 bases, with 7 bases between. CDR1 and CDR2 (germline): SGHVS, FQNEAQ. This CDR3 is built from 13 residues. CDR3 protein: CASSLSAYTEAFF. Written as DNA, the CDR3 is TGTGCCAGCAGCTTATCGGCTTACACTGAAGCTTTCTTT.

The chain recombines TRBV7-6 with TRBJ2-4; D may be TRBD1 (6 bases). Germline V gene lookup returns CDR1 SGHVS and CDR2 FNYEAQ. V shed 3 bases and J shed 3 bases, with 15 bases lying between them. CDR3 size: 16 residues. The CDR3 reads CASSLGPGAGKNIQYF. DNA of the CDR3: TGTGCCAGCAGCTTGGGTCCAGGGGCAGGCAAAAACATTCAGTACTTC. Using reference TRBV7-6 and TRBJ2-4 for the parts outside the CDR3, the full variable domain is GAGVSQSPRYKVTKRGQDVALRCDPISGHVSLYWYRQALGQGPEFLTYFNYEAQQDKSGLPNDRFSAERPEGSISTLTIQRTEQRDSAMYRCASSLGPGAGKNIQYFGAGTRLSVL.

The J gene is TRBJ1-5, the V gene TRBV4-1; no firm D call. Between the trimmed V and J ends, which lost 0 bases and 2 bases, there was a span of 8 bases. Looked up from germline, CDR1 is MGHRA and CDR2 is YSYEKL. This CDR3 is built from 15 residues. The CDR3 spells CASSQERAGNQPQHF. As DNA, the CDR3 is TGCGCCAGCAGCCAAGAACGAGCGGGCAATCAGCCCCAGCATTTT.

This clone was seen just once. V gene TRBV5-6 combines with J gene TRBJ1-2; D not certain. Germline lookup yields CDR1 SGHDT and CDR2 YYEEEE. V was clipped by 0 bases and J by 2 bases, with 5 bases between them. This CDR3 is 13 amino acids long. The CDR3 sequence is CASSLDRNYGYTF. The DNA of the CDR3 is TGTGCCAGCAGCTTGGATCGGAACTATGGCTACACCTTC.

This clone was recorded once. The chain carries TRBV27 and TRBJ1-4, with 9 nucleotides matching TRBD1. J gave up 8 bases and V 8 bases, and 9 bases lay outside the gene matches. Germline values: CDR1 MNHEY, CDR2 SMNVEV (reference sequence). This CDR3 spans 14 amino acids. CDR3 sequence reads: CASQTGTGNEKLFF. CDR3 DNA: TGTGCCAGCCAAACCGGGACAGGGAACGAAAAACTGTTTTTT.

The rearrangement uses TRBV7-8 and TRBJ1-2; 12 bases align to TRBD1. The CDR3 has 17 residues. V was pared by 3 bases and J by 1 base, with 6 bases of the junction left unmatched. Germline CDR1 is SGHVS and CDR2 is FQNEAQ. In DNA form, the CDR3 reads TGTGCCAGCAGCTTCGGGGGGGACAGGGGGCTTAACTATGGCTACACCTTC. Protein: CASSFGGDRGLNYGYTF.

V gene TRBV7-2 combines with J gene TRBJ2-3; 7 nucleotides align to TRBD2. CDR1 and CDR2 (germline): SGHTA, FQGNSA. With 4 bases clipped from V and 4 bases from J, the junction kept 14 bases outside the gene matches. The length of the CDR3 is 17 residues. In DNA, the CDR3 is TGTGCCAGCAGCTCCGGTAGGGGATCCCGGGAGGCAGATACGCAGTATTTT. As protein: CASSSGRGSREADTQYF.

In regard to this clone: Other DNA sequences in this specimen translate into the identical CDR3. V gene TRBV3-1 (or the pseudogene TRBV3-2) combines with J gene TRBJ1-1; D not resolved. Germline V gives CDR1 LGHDT, CDR2 YNNKEL (reference sequence). V was cut by 3 bases and J by 1 base, with 3 bases left in between. The CDR3 has 12 amino acids. CDR3 loop: CASSQGNTEAFF. The CDR3 DNA is TGTGCCAGCAGCCAGGGGAACACTGAAGCTTTCTTT.

J is TRBJ1-4 and V is TRBV3-1 (or the pseudogene TRBV3-2), with D perhaps matching TRBD1 (5 bases). Germline V CDR1 and CDR2: LGHDT, YNNKEL (reference sequence). The CDR3 length is 15 residues. Trimming removed 1 base at V and 7 bases at J, with 13 bases between. CDR3 bases: TGTGCCAGCAGCCAAGTCCGGGGCGCGTCTGAAAAACTGTTTTTT. It specifies CASSQVRGASEKLFF.

The chain links TRBV7-9 to TRBJ2-6; D not certain. Trimming left V 5 bases short and J 0 bases short, with 17 bases between. CDR3 length: 18 residues. Germline values: CDR1 SEHNR, CDR2 FQNEAQ (reference sequence). As DNA, the CDR3 is TGTGCCAGCAGCCCGATCGAAGGTTTCCCCTCTGGGGCCAACGTCCTGACTTTC. It encodes CASSPIEGFPSGANVLTF. Together with reference TRBV7-9 and TRBJ2-6, the CDR3 gives the full variable domain: DTGVSQNPRHKITKRGQNVTFRCDPISEHNRLYWYRQTLGQGPEFLTYFQNEAQLEKSRLLSDRFSAERPKGSFSTLEIQRTEQGDSAMYLCASSPIEGFPSGANVLTFGAGSRLTVL.

The gene calls are TRBV6-1 and TRBJ2-1, with a possible D match to TRBD2 (6 bases). The CDR3 covers 16 residues. Germline values: CDR1 MNHNS, CDR2 SASEGT. Trimming pared 0 bases from V and 4 bases from J, leaving 13 bases between. The CDR3 spells CASSEARVAVYNEQFF. DNA of the CDR3: TGTGCCAGCAGTGAAGCGCGGGTAGCGGTATACAATGAGCAGTTCTTC.

The chain is built from TRBV2 and TRBJ1-1; TRBD1 aligns across 8 bases. CDR1 is SNHLY, CDR2 FYNNEI, per germline. V trimming: 6 bases; J trimming: 4 bases; junction bases outside the gene matches: 4. The CDR3 covers 13 residues. For the CDR3, the DNA is TGTGCCAGCAGGGAGGACAGGGCCACTGAAGCTTTCTTT. Protein sequence: CASREDRATEAFF.

The chain has TRBV25-1 and TRBJ1-1; D is unclear. V was shortened by 1 base and J by 1 base, with 7 bases between the two germline ends. CDR3 length: 14 residues. Germline V gene lookup returns CDR1 MGHDK and CDR2 SYGVNS. CDR3 sequence reads: CASSELHGNTEAFF. CDR3 DNA sequence: TGTGCCAGCAGTGAATTACATGGGAACACTGAAGCTTTCTTT.

The rearrangement uses TRBV12-3 or TRBV12-4 and TRBJ1-1, with D tentatively TRBD1 (5 bases). Trimming pared 6 bases from V and 12 bases from J, leaving 20 bases between. The CDR3 runs 13 residues. The CDR3 here is CASSLGGPGRSFF. CDR3 DNA sequence: TGTGCCAGCAGCCTCGGCGGGCCAGGGAGGTCTTTCTTT.

The rearrangement joins TRBV6-1 to TRBJ1-2; D remains ambiguous. Trimming removed 0 bases from V and 1 base from J, with 12 bases in between. The CDR3 is 16 residues long. CDR1 and CDR2 (germline): MNHNS, SASEGT. CDR3 region: CASSEAWPDDNYGYTF. The CDR3 nucleotides read TGTGCCAGCAGTGAAGCGTGGCCAGACGATAACTATGGCTACACCTTC.

This rearrangement joins TRBV5-1 to TRBJ2-5, with D possibly TRBD1 on 6 matching bases. Germline V gene sequence: CDR1 SGHRS, CDR2 YFSETQ. There are 16 residues in the CDR3. The V end was cut by 4 bases, the J end by 4 bases, with 20 bases between. The CDR3 nucleotides are TGCGCCAGCAGCCCACAGGGAGATGGGCTAGGAGAGACCCAGTACTTC. It is translated as CASSPQGDGLGETQYF.